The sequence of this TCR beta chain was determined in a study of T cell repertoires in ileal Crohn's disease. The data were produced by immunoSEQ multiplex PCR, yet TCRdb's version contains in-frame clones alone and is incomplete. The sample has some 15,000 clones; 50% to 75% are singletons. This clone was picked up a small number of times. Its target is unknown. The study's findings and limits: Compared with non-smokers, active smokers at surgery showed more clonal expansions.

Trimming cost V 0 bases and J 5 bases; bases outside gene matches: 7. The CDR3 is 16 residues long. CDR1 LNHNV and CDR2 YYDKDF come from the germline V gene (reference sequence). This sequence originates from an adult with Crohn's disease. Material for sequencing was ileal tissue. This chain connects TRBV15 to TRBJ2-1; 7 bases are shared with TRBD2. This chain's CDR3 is CATSRERGISNNEQFF. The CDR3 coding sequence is TGTGCCACCAGCAGAGAGCGGGGGATCAGCAACAATGAGCAGTTCTTC. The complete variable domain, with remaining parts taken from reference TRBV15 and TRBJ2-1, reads DAMVIQNPRYQVTQFGKPVTLSCSQTLNHNVMYWYQQKSSQAPKLLFHYYDKDFNNEADTPDNFQSRRPNTSFCFLDIRSPGLGDTAMYLCATSRERGISNNEQFFGPGTRLTVL.